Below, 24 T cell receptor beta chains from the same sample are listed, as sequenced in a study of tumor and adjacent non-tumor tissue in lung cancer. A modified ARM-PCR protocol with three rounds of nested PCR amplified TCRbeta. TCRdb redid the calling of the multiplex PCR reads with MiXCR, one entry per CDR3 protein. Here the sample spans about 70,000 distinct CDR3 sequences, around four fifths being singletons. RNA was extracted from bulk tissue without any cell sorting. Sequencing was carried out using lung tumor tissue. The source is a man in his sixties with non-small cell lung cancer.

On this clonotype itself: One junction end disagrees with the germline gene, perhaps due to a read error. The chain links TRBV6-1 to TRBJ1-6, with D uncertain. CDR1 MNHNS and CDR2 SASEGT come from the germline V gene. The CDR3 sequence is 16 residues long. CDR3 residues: CTSSETLPGYNSHLHF. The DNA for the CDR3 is TGTACCAGCAGTGAAACCCTCCCGGGCTATAATTCACACCTCCACTTT.

CDR3 in amino acids: CASSPRGANYGYTF. The DNA of the CDR3 is TGTGCCAGCAGTCCACGGGGAGCTAACTACGGATACACCTTC. The V and J genes are TRBV6-5 and TRBJ1-2; D uncertain. With 5 bases removed from V and 11 bases from J, the gap between germline ends came to 21 bases. CDR1 is MNHEY, CDR2 SVGAGI, per germline. The CDR3 is made up of 14 amino acids.

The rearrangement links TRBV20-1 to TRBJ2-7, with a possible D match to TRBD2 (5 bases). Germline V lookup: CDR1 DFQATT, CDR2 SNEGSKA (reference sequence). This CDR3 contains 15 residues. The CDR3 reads CTALPQPSRMYEQYF. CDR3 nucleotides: TGCACTGCCCTTCCCCAGCCTAGCAGGATGTACGAGCAGTACTTC.

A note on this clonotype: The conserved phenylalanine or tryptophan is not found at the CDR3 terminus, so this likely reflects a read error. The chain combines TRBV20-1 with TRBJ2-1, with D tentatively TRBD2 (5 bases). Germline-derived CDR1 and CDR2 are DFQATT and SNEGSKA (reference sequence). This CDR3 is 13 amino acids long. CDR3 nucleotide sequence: TGCAGTACTAGAGATTTGACATACAATGAGCAGTTCTTA. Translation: CSTRDLTYNEQFL.

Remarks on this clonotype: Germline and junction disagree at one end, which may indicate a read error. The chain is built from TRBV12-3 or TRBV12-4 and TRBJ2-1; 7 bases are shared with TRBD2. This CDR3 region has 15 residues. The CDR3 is CTSSFPQRDHNGQFF. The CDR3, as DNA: TGTACCAGCAGTTTCCCACAGCGGGACCACAATGGGCAGTTCTTC.

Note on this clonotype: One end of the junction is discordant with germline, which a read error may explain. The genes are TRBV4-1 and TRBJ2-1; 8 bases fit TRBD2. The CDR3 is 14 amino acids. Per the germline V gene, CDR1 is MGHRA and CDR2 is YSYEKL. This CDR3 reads CTSRSSGGYNEQFF. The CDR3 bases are TGCACCAGCAGATCCAGCGGGGGATACAATGAGCAGTTCTTC.

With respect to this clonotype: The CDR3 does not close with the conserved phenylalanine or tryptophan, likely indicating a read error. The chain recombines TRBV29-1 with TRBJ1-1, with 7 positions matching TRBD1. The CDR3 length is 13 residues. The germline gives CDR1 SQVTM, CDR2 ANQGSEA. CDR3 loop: CNASAGGDIEAFY. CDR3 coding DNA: TGCAACGCCTCGGCAGGGGGGGACATTGAAGCTTTCTAT.

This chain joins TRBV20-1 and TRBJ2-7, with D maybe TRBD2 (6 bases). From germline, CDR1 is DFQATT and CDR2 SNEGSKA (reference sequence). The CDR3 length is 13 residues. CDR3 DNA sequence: TGCAGCGCTCTAGCGAGAGATACCTACGAGCAGTACTTC. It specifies CSALARDTYEQYF.

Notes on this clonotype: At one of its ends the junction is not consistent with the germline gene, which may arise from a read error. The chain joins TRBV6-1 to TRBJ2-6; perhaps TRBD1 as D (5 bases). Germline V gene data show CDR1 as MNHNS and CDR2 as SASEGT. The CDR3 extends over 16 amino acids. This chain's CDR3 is CTSIAIGAPGANVLTF. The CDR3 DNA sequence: TGTACCAGCATTGCAATTGGGGCACCCGGGGCCAACGTCCTGACTTTC.

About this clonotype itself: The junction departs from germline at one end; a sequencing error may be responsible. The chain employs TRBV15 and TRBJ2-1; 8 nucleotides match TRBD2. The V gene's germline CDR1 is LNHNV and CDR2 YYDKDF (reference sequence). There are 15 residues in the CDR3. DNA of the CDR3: TGTGCCACCAGCAGAGAGACGCGAGCGGGAGAGCGTCTGATCTTC. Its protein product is CATSRETRAGERLIF.

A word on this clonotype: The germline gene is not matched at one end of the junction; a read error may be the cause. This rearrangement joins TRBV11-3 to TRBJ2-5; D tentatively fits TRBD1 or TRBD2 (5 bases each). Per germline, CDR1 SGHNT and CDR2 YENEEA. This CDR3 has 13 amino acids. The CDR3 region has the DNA TGTGCCAGCAGTCTCCGGGACCAAGAGACCCATTGCTTC. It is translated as CASSLRDQETHCF.

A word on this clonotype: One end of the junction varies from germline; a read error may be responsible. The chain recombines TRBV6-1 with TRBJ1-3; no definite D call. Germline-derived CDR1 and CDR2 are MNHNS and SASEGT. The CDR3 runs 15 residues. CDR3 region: CASSDYSLSGITIYF. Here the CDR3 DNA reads TGTGCCAGCAGTGACTACTCCCTCTCTGGAATCACCATATATTTT.

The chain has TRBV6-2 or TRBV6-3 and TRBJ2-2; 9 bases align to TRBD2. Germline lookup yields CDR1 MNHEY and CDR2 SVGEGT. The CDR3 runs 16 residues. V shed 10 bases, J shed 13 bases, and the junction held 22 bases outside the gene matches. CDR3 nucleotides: TGTGCCAACTTGAGGGCTAGCGGGATGAACACGAGGGTGCTGTTTTTT. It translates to CANLRASGMNTRVLFF.

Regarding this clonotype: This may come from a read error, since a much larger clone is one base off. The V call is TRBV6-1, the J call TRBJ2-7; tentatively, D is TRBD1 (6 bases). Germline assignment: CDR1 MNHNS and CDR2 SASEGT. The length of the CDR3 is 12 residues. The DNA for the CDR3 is TGTGACAGCAGTGAAGGGGGCTACGAGCAGTACTTC. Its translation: CDSSEGGYEQYF.

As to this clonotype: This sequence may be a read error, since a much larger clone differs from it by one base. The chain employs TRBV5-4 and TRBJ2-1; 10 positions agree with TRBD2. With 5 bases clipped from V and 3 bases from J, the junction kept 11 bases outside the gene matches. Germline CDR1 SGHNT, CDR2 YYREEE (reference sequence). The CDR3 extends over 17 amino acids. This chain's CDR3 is CASRAGLALNHYNEQFF. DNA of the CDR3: TGTGCCAGCAGGGCGGGACTAGCGCTTAACCACTACAATGAGCAGTTCTTC.

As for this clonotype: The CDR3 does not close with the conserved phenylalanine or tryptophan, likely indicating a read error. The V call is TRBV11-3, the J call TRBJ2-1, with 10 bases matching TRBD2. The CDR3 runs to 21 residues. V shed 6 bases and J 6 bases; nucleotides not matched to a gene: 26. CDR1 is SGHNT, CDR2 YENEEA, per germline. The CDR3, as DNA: TGTGCCAGCAGGGATCACGACCCGGGACAGAACCTAGCGGGAGCTTTCAATGAGCAGTTCTTA. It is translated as CASRDHDPGQNLAGAFNEQFL.

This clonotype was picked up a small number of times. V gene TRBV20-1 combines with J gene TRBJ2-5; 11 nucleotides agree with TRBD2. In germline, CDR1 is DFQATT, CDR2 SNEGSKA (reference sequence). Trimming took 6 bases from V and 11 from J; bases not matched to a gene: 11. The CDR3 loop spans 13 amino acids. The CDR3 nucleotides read TGCAGTGCCCCGGGACTAGCGGAAGAGAAACAGTACTTC. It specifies CSAPGLAEEKQYF.

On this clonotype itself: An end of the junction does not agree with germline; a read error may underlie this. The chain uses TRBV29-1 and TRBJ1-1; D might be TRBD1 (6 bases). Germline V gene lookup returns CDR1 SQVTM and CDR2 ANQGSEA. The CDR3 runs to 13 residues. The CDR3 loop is CSASAEGDTGAFF. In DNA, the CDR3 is TGTAGCGCCTCGGCAGAGGGGGACACTGGAGCTTTCTTT.

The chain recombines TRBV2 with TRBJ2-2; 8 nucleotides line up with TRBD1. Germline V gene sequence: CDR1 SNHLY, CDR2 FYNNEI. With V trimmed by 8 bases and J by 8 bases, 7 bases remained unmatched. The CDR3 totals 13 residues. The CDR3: CASSGQGRGELFF. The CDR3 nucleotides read TGTGCCAGCTCAGGACAGGGCAGGGGGGAGCTGTTTTTT.

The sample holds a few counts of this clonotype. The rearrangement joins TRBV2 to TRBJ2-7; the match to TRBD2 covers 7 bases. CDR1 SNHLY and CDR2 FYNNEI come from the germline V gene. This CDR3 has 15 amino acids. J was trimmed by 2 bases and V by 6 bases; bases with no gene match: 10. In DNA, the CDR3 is TGTGCCAGCAGGATTAGGGCGGGAGAGACCTACGAGCAGTACTTC. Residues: CASRIRAGETYEQYF. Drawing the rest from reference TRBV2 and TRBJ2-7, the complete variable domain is EPEVTQTPSHQVTQMGQEVILRCVPISNHLYFYWYRQILGQKVEFLVSFYNNEISEKSEIFDDQFSVERPDGSNFTLKIRSTKLEDSAMYFCASRIRAGETYEQYFGPGTRLTVT.

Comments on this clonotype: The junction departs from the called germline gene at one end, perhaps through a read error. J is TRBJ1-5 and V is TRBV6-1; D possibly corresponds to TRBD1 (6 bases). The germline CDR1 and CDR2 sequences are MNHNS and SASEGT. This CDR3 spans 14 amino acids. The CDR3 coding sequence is TGTGCCAGCACCCAGGGGTATAGCGATCATCCCCAGCATTTT. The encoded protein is CASTQGYSDHPQHF.

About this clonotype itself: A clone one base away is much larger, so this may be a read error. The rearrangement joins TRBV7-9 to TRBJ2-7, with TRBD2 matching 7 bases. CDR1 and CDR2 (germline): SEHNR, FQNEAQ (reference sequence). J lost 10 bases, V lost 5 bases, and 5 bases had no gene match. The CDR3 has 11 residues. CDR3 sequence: CASSALGLQYF. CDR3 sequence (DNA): TGTGCCAGCAGCGCGCTGGGACTACAGTACTTC.

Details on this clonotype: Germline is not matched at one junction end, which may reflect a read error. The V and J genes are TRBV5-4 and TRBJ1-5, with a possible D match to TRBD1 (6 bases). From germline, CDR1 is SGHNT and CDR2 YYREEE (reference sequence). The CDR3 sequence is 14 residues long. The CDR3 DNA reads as TGTGCCAGCAGCCTGGGTCGGGACAATCAGCACCAGCATTTT. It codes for CASSLGRDNQHQHF.

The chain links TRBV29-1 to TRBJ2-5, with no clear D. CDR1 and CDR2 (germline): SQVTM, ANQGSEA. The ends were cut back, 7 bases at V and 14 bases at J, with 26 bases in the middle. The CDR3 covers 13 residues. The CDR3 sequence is CSAPFYIQETYYF. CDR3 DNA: TGCAGCGCTCCTTTCTACATCCAAGAGACCTACTACTTC. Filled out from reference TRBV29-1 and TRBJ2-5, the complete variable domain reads SAVISQKPSRDICQRGTSLTIQCQVDSQVTMMFWYRQQPGQSLTLIATANQGSEATYESGFVIDKFPISRPNLTFSTLTVSNMSPEDSSIYLCSAPFYIQETYYFGPGTRLLVL.